This T cell receptor (beta chain) was sequenced for a study of regulatory T cells in long-lasting Graves disease. Study observations and caveats: The study found TRBV28, TRBJ1-2 and TRBJ2-5 favored in persistent disease.

Time point meaning: newly diagnosed GD, antithyroid drugs for less than 3 months. Extracted PBMC RNA gave rise to the TCR library. TCR beta libraries were built with iRepertoire HTBI primers and Arm-PCR of CDR3 regions. TCRdb independently ran MiXCR on the multiplex PCR reads; one entry per CDR3 protein. The sample shows fewer than 500,000 distinct CDR3 sequences, around 15% of them seen only once. CDR1 and CDR2 from the germline V gene are MDHEN and SYDVKM. The CDR3 sequence is 14 residues long. V lost 6 bases and J lost 0; bases outside the gene matches: 4. A few counts support this clonotype. Its antigen is unidentified. These data also formed part of another study, on T cells in Graves' hyperthyroidism and ophthalmopathy. That report adds: TCR CDR3 underwent first-round RT-PCR with the HTBI primer set.

The input for sequencing was peripheral blood mononuclear cells (PBMCs), taken at new diagnosis, from a patient treated with antithyroid drugs. This TCR derives from a man in his forties with Graves disease. The chain has TRBV28 and TRBJ2-7, with TRBD1 identical over 8 bases. The CDR3 region is CASRGTGYSYEQYF. The DNA of the CDR3 is TGTGCCAGCAGAGGGACAGGATACTCCTACGAGCAGTACTTC.